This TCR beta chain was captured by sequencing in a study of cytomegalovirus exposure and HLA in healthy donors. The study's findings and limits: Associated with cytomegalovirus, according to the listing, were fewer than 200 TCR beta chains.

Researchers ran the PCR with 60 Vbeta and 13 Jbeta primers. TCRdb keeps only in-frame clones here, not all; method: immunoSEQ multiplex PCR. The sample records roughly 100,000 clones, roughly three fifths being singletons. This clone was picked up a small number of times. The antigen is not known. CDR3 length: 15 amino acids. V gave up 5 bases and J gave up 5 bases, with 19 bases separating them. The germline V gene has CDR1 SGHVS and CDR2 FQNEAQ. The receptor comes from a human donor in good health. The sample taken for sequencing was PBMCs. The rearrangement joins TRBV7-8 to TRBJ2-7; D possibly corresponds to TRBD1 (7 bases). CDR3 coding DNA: TGTGCCAGCAGCCCTACCTACCAGGGGGGCCACGAGCAGTACTTC. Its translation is CASSPTYQGGHEQYF.